This T cell receptor (beta chain) is drawn from a study of T cell repertoires in cytomegalovirus infection. Background on the study: Signatures in public TCR beta sequences pointed to both CMV infection and matching HLA type.

From the reads, TCRdb called clonotypes with MiXCR, one entry per CDR3 protein. The data hold under 800,000 distinct CDR3 sequences, with 20% to 25% observed a single time. Per the germline V gene, CDR1 is MNHEY and CDR2 is SVGEGT. V dropped 5 bases and J dropped 3 bases, with 11 bases sitting between them. This CDR3 contains 14 residues. The specimen was CD8+ T cells from PBMCs. The TCR originated in a human donor in good health (CMV status not recorded). Some clones in this sample may be carry-over from other donors' samples. The rearrangement uses TRBV6-2 or TRBV6-3 and TRBJ1-5; tentative D call: TRBD1 (6 bases). DNA for the CDR3: TGTGCCAGCAGTGAGGACAGACTCAATCAGCCCCAGCATTTT. Its translation: CASSEDRLNQPQHF.